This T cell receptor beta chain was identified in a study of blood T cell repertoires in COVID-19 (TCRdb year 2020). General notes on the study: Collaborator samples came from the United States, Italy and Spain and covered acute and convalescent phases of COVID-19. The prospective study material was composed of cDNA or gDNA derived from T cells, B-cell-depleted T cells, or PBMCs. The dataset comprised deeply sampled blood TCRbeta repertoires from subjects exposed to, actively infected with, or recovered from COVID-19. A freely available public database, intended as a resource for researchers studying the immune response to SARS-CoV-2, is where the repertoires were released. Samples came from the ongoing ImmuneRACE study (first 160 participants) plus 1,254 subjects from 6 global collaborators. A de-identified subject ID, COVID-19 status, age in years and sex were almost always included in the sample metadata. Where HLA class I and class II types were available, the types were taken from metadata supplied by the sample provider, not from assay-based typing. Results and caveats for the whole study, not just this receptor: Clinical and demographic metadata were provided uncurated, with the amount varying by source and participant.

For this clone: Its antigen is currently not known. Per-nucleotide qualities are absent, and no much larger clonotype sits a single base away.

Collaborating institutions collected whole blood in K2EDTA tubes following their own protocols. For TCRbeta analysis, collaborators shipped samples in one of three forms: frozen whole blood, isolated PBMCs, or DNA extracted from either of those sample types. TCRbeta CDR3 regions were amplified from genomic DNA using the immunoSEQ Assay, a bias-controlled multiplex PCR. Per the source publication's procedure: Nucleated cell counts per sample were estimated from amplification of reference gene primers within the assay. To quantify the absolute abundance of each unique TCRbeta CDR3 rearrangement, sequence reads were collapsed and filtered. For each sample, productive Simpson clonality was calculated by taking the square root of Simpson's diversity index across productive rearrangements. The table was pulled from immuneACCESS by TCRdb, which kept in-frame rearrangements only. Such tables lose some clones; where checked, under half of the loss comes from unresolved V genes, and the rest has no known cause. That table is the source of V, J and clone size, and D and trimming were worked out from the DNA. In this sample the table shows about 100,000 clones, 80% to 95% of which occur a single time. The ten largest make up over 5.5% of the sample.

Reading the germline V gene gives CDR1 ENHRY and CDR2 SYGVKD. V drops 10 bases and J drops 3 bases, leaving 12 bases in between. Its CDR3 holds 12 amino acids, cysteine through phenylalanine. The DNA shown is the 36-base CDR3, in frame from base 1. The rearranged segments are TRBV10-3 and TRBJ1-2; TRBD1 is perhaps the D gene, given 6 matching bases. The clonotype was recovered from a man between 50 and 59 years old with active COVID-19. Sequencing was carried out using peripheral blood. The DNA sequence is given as TGTGCCACGAGGGAGGGGGACTATGGCTACACCTTC. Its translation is CATREGDYGYTF.